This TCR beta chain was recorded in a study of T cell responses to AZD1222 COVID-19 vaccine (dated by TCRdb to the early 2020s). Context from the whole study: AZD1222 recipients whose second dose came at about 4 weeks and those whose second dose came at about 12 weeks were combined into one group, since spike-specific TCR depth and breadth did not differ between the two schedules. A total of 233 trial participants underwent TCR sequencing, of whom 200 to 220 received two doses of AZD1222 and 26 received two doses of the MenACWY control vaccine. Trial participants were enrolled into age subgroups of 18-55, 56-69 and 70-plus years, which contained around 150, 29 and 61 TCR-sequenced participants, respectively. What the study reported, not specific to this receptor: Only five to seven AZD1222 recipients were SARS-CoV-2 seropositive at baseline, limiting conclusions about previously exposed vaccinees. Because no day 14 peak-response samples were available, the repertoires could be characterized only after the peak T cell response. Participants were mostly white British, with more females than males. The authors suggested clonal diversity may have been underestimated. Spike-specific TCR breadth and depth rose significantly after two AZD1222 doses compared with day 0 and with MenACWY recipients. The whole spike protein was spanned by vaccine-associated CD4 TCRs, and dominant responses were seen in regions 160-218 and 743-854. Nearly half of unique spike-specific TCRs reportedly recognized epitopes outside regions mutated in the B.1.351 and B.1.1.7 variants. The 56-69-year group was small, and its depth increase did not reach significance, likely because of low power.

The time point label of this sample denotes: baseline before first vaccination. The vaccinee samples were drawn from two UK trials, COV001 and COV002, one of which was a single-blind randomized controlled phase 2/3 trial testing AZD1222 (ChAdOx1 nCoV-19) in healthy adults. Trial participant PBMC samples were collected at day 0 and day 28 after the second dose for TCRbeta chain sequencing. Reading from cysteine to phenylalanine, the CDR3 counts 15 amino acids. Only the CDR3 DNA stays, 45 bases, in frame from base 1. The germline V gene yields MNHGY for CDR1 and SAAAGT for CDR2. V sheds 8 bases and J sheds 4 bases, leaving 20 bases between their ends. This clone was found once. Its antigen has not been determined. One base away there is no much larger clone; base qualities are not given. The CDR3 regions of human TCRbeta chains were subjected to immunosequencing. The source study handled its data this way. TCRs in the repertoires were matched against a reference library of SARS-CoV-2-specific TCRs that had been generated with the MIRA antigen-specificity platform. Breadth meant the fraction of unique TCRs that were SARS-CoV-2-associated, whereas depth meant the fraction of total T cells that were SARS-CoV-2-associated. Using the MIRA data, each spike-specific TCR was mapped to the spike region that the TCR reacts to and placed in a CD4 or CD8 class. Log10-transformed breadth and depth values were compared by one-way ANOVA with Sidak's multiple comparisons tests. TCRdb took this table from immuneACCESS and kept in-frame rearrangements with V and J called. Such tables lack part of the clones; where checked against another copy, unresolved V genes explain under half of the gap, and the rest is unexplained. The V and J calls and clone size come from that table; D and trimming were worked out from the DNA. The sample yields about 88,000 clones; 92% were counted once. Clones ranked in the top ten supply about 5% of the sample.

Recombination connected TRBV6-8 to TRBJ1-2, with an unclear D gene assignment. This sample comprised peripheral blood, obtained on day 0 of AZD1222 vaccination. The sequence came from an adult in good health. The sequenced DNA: TGTGCCAGCTCTCCCCGGCGGCGAATCTTCTATGGCTACACCTTC. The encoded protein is CASSPRRRIFYGYTF.